Below, 22 T cell receptor beta chains from the same sample are listed, as sequenced in a study of CD4 T cells in relation to SARS-CoV-2 and coronaviruses. Profiled with immunoSEQ multiplex PCR; TCRdb holds only in-frame clones, not every one. This sample yields approximately 60,000 clones, of which roughly nine tenths are seen a single time; approximately 0.4% belongs to the top ten. Sample: naive CD4+ T cells from PBMCs. Noted subset: naive CD4+ T cells isolated by negative enrichment. The receptors were sampled from an adult with COVID-19.

The V and J genes are TRBV7-2 and TRBJ2-3; weak D call: TRBD2 (5 bases). CDR3 length: 14 residues. Germline V gene sequence: CDR1 SGHTA, CDR2 FQGNSA. V lost 5 bases and J lost 3, with 12 bases in between. Written as DNA, the CDR3 is TGTGCCAGCAGCCCGCTACTAGGTACAGATACGCAGTATTTT. Its protein is CASSPLLGTDTQYF.

This clone occurred once. V and J are TRBV6-5 and TRBJ1-3, with TRBD1 identical over 7 bases. V lost 6 bases to trimming and J lost 3 bases; unmatched junction nucleotides: 2. Germline CDR1 MNHEY, CDR2 SVGAGI. The CDR3 has 13 residues. CDR3 nucleotides: TGTGCCAGCAGCCGGGACAGTGGAAACACCATATATTTT. Residues: CASSRDSGNTIYF.

V gene TRBV30 combines with J gene TRBJ1-1, with D tentatively TRBD1 (5 bases). Germline CDR1 GTSNPN, CDR2 SVGIG (reference sequence). Trimming pared 1 base from V and 2 bases from J, leaving 11 bases between. The CDR3 loop spans 14 amino acids. The CDR3 DNA reads as TGTGCCTGGAGTGGCGGGGGGTTAAACACTGAAGCTTTCTTT. It encodes CAWSGGGLNTEAFF. Together with reference TRBV30 and TRBJ1-1, the CDR3 gives the full variable domain: SQTIHQWPATLVQPVGSPLSLECTVEGTSNPNLYWYRQAAGRGLQLLFYSVGIGQISSEVPQNLSASRPQDRQFILSSKKLLLSDSGFYLCAWSGGGLNTEAFFGQGTRLTVV.

This chain links TRBV6-5 with TRBJ2-5, with a possible D match to TRBD2 (6 bases). Trimming pared 8 bases from V and 0 bases from J, leaving 16 bases between. The CDR3 runs to 15 residues. CDR1 and CDR2 from the germline V gene are MNHEY and SVGAGI. The CDR3 DNA sequence: TGTGCCAGCGGGGGAGCGGGTCAAAACCAAGAGACCCAGTACTTC. Protein: CASGGAGQNQETQYF.

This chain uses TRBV5-6 with TRBJ2-2; D is unresolved. This CDR3 region has 12 residues. CDR1 is SGHDT, CDR2 YYEEEE, per germline. With 4 bases removed from V and 7 bases from J, the gap between germline ends came to 8 bases. CDR3 protein: CASSRVGGELFF. The CDR3 nucleotides are TGTGCCAGCAGCCGGGTGGGCGGGGAGCTGTTTTTT.

This chain joins TRBV2 and TRBJ2-1, with TRBD1 matching over 7 bases. In germline, CDR1 is SNHLY, CDR2 FYNNEI. The J segment lost 1 base and the V segment lost 7 bases, leaving 4 bases of the junction unmatched. The CDR3 contains 14 residues. The CDR3 loop is CASTRDSSYNEQFF. CDR3 nucleotides: TGTGCCAGCACCCGGGACAGTTCCTACAATGAGCAGTTCTTC.

V and J are TRBV7-9 and TRBJ2-4, with D unresolved. Trimming left V 1 base short and J 7 bases short, with 8 bases between. The CDR3 has 13 residues. Germline V gene lookup returns CDR1 SEHNR and CDR2 FQNEAQ (reference sequence). The CDR3 nucleotides are TGTGCCAGCAGCTTAGGACTGAGGAACATTCAGTACTTC. It is translated as CASSLGLRNIQYF.

V and J are TRBV27 and TRBJ1-1; D is uncertain. CDR1 is MNHEY, CDR2 SMNVEV, per germline (reference sequence). This CDR3 is built from 14 residues. Deletions cut 2 bases from V and 2 bases from J, with 9 bases between. As DNA, the CDR3 is TGTGCCAGCAGTTTACGGGGTTTTAACACTGAAGCTTTCTTT. It codes for CASSLRGFNTEAFF.

This clone was seen only once. The chain is built from TRBV13 and TRBJ1-2; 7 bases agree with TRBD1. The CDR3 extends over 13 amino acids. The V gene end was trimmed by 5 bases and the J gene end by 7 bases; junction bases not matched to a gene: 7. Germline CDR1 and CDR2: PRHDT and FYEKMQ (reference sequence). CDR3 nucleotides: TGTGCCAGCAGCACCCGACAGGGTGGTGGCTACACCTTC. Its protein is CASSTRQGGGYTF.

As regards this clone: No DNA is shown, since the ends of the CDR3 on it are uncertain; the CDR3 is the one TCRdb lists. The CDR3 protein is CASSFARGNPYNEQFF. This chain joins TRBV12-1 and TRBJ2-1; the D segment call TRBD2 is taken from the table without a DNA check. TRBV12-1 has pseudogene status. The CDR3 sequence runs 16 residues, both termini included.

This clone was counted a single time. The chain employs TRBV5-1 and TRBJ2-6; D remains unclear. The V end lost 4 bases, the J end lost 0 bases, and 8 bases lay between the germline ends. The CDR3 contains 15 residues. Per germline, CDR1 SGHRS and CDR2 YFSETQ. The CDR3 spells CASSGVNSGANVLTF. The CDR3 DNA is TGCGCCAGCAGCGGGGTTAACTCTGGGGCCAACGTCCTGACTTTC.

J is TRBJ2-3 and V is TRBV10-3; 11 bases align to TRBD2. CDR1 and CDR2 from the germline V gene are ENHRY and SYGVKD. This CDR3 is 15 amino acids long. J lost 2 bases, V lost 6 bases, and 4 bases had no gene match. For the CDR3, the DNA is TGTGCCATCAGGGGGACTAGCGGAATCACAGATACGCAGTATTTT. Its translation is CAIRGTSGITDTQYF.

CDR3 in DNA: TGTGCCAGCAGCGTAGTCCGGCAGCGGGGGCAGACAGATACGCAGTATTTT. It codes for CASSVVRQRGQTDTQYF. The rearrangement links TRBV9 to TRBJ2-3; TRBD2 aligns across 8 bases. CDR3 size: 17 residues. Germline CDR1 and CDR2: SGDLS and YYNGEE. V shed 0 bases, J shed 3 bases, and the junction held 9 bases outside the gene matches.

The gene calls are TRBV3-1 (or the pseudogene TRBV3-2) and TRBJ2-1; D is uncertain. V shed 0 bases and J shed 2 bases, with 11 bases lying between them. The CDR3 sequence is 16 residues long. Germline V gene sequence: CDR1 LGHDT, CDR2 YNNKEL (reference sequence). DNA for the CDR3: TGTGCCAGCAGCCAAGAAGGTACACTCACCTACAATGAGCAGTTCTTC. Residues: CASSQEGTLTYNEQFF.

This rearrangement joins TRBV6-5 to TRBJ2-7; 7 bases map to TRBD1. The CDR3 has 14 residues. Trimming removed 7 bases from V and 6 bases from J; junction bases left unmatched: 12. CDR1 is MNHEY, CDR2 SVGAGI, per germline. The CDR3 DNA follows: TGTGCCAGCAAGAGAAGGGGGCCCCTCGGCGAGCAGTACTTC. Translating it yields CASKRRGPLGEQYF.

The V and J genes are TRBV3-1 (or the pseudogene TRBV3-2) and TRBJ2-7; the match to TRBD2 covers 10 bases. V trimming: 2 bases; J trimming: 1 base; junction bases outside the gene matches: 2. The CDR3 contains 15 residues. Germline CDR1 reads LGHDT; CDR2 reads YNNKEL (reference sequence). CDR3 sequence (DNA): TGTGCCAGCAGCCAACCGACTAGCGGGTCCTACGAGCAGTACTTC. Translation gives CASSQPTSGSYEQYF.

The chain has TRBV4-1 and TRBJ1-6; 8 bases agree with TRBD1. This CDR3 region has 19 residues. Germline lookup yields CDR1 MGHRA and CDR2 YSYEKL. The V segment lost 4 bases and the J segment 0 bases; nucleotides outside the gene matches: 11. The CDR3 region is CASSLGPGQAFSYNSPLHF. CDR3 DNA sequence: TGCGCCAGCAGCCTAGGCCCGGGACAGGCTTTCTCCTATAATTCACCCCTCCACTTT.

CDR3 sequence (DNA): TGTGCCAGCTCACCGGGTCATGAGCAGTTCTTC. Translation: CASSPGHEQFF. The V call is TRBV18, the J call TRBJ2-1, with D unresolved. The CDR3 contains 11 residues. V lost 3 bases, J lost 8 bases, and 5 bases lay in between. CDR1 and CDR2 from the germline V gene are KGHSH and LQKENI.

The chain carries TRBV20-1 and TRBJ2-7, with 8 bases that match TRBD2. V dropped 3 bases and J dropped 4; count of bases not matched to a gene: 11. The CDR3 runs 15 residues. The V gene's germline CDR1 is DFQATT and CDR2 SNEGSKA (reference sequence). This CDR3 is CSASSSGSIGYEQYF. Written as DNA, the CDR3 is TGCAGTGCTAGTTCCAGCGGGAGTATTGGGTACGAGCAGTACTTC.

The chain is built from TRBV6-5 and TRBJ2-2; D possibly corresponds to TRBD1 (6 bases). Germline-derived CDR1 and CDR2 are MNHEY and SVGAGI. The CDR3 has 15 residues. V lost 4 bases to trimming and J lost 6 bases, with 15 bases between them. CDR3 sequence reads: CASSSRGSSPGELFF. CDR3 sequence (DNA): TGTGCCAGCAGTTCCAGGGGATCTTCCCCCGGGGAGCTGTTTTTT.

This chain joins TRBV7-9 and TRBJ2-7, with 12 bases fitting TRBD1. CDR3 length equals 15 residues. After removal of 5 bases from V and 5 bases from J, the junction contained 7 bases not matched to a gene. Per germline, CDR1 SEHNR and CDR2 FQNEAQ (reference sequence). For the CDR3, the DNA is TGTGCCAGCAGCCGAACCCGGGACAGGGGGCACGAGCAGTACTTC. Amino acid sequence: CASSRTRDRGHEQYF. Using reference TRBV7-9 and TRBJ2-7 for the parts outside the CDR3, the full variable domain is DTGVSQNPRHKITKRGQNVTFRCDPISEHNRLYWYRQTLGQGPEFLTYFQNEAQLEKSRLLSDRFSAERPKGSFSTLEIQRTEQGDSAMYLCASSRTRDRGHEQYFGPGTRLTVT.

This clone was picked up one time. The chain has TRBV20-1 and TRBJ2-5; D unclear. V lost 3 bases and J lost 4, with 9 bases in between. Germline CDR1 and CDR2: DFQATT and SNEGSKA (reference sequence). CDR3 length: 12 amino acids. This CDR3 is CSASRPLETQYF. In DNA, the CDR3 is TGCAGTGCTAGTCGTCCGTTAGAGACCCAGTACTTC.